This T cell receptor (beta chain) was retrieved from a study of response to subunit inactivated influenza vaccine. The V gene end was trimmed by 5 bases and the J gene end by 5 bases; junction bases not matched to a gene: 8. CDR3 size: 14 residues. In germline, CDR1 is MDHEN, CDR2 SYDVKM. MiXCR was run by TCRdb on the RT-PCR reads, yielding one entry per CDR3 protein. The sample holds about 160,000 distinct CDR3 sequences; around 9.9% are singletons and the top ten take 9.5% to 15%. The gene calls are TRBV28 and TRBJ2-5, with 7 bases lining up with TRBD1. The sequence came from a man aged 45 to 65 who received an inactivated influenza vaccine. This material consisted of non-naive T cells sorted from PBMCs, taken roughly 46 days after vaccination. The CDR3 reads CASSRQGKRETQYF. The CDR3 coding sequence is TGTGCCAGCAGTCGACAGGGTAAAAGGGAGACCCAGTACTTC.